This T cell receptor (beta chain) was retrieved from a study of shared clonotypes between healthy human individuals. Whole-study context: Donors had three CD4 naive, three CD4 memory, two CD8 naive and one CD8 memory plate apiece.

TCRdb keeps only in-frame clones here, not all; method: immunoSEQ multiplex PCR. The sample consists of more than 1.2 million clones, approximately 98.5% of them appearing once. The V end lost 7 bases, the J end lost 0 bases, and 19 bases lay between the germline ends. The CDR3 spans 17 residues. CDR1 SNHLY and CDR2 FYNNEI come from the germline V gene. V gene TRBV2 combines with J gene TRBJ2-1, with D unclear. The sample consisted of naive CD4+ T cells sorted from blood. Regarding subset: CD45RA+ positively selected. The receptor comes from a man aged 25-45 years in good health. The CDR3 DNA reads TGTGCCAGCAACTCACCCCCCCCGAAAAGCTCCTACAATGAGCAGTTCTTC. Protein product: CASNSPPPKSSYNEQFF.